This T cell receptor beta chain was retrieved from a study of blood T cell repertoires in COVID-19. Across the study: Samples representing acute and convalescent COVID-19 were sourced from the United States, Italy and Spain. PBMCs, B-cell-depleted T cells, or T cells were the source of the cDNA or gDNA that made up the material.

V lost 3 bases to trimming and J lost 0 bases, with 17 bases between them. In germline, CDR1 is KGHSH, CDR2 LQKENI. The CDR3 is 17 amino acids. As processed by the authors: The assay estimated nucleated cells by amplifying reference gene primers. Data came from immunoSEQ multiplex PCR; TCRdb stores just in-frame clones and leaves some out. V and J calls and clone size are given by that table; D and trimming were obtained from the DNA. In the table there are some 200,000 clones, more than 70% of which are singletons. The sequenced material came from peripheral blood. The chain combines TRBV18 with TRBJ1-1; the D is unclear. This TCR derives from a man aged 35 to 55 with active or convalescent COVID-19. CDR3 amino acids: CASSPLRKYSLNTEAFF. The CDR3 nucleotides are TGTGCCAGCTCACCCCTCAGAAAGTACAGTTTGAACACTGAAGCTTTCTTT.